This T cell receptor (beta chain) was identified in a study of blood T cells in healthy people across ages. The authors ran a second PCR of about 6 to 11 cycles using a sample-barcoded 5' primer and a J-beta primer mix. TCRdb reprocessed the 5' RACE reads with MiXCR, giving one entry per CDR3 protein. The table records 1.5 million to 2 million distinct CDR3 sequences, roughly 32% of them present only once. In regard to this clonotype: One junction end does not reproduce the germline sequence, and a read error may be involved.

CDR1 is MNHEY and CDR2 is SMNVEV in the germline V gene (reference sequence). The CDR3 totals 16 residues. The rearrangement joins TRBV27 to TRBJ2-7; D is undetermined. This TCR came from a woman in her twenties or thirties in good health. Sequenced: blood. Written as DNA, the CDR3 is TGTGCCAGCAGTTTAGCAGCTACCAGTCTTTCCTACGGGCAGTACTTC. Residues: CASSLAATSLSYGQYF.